These 21 T cell receptor beta chains were sequenced from one sample in a study of beta chain features in type 1 diabetes. The whole isolated RNA underwent reverse transcription, so sequencing captured expressed TCRB transcripts. TCRdb's table, derived via immunoSEQ multiplex PCR, lists solely in-frame clones and lacks some. The sample shows approximately 110,000 clones, almost 40% of them seen only once. Sequenced input: stem cell memory CD4+ T cells from blood. The source is a woman between 18 and 29 years old in good health.

The chain combines TRBV28 with TRBJ1-2; D may be TRBD1 (6 bases). The length of the CDR3 is 12 residues. The germline V gene has CDR1 MDHEN and CDR2 SYDVKM. Trimming cost V 5 bases and J 5 bases, with 9 bases left between them. The CDR3 reads CASSGDIYGYTF. DNA for the CDR3: TGTGCCAGCAGTGGGGACATTTATGGCTACACCTTC.

This clone occurred a few times. The rearrangement joins TRBV6-6 to TRBJ1-2, with unresolved D. Germline V lookup: CDR1 MNHNY, CDR2 SVGAGI (reference sequence). CDR3 length equals 12 residues. V gave up 5 bases and J gave up 5 bases, with 9 bases separating them. The CDR3 loop is CASSDGGYGYTF. The CDR3 DNA reads TGTGCCAGCAGTGACGGAGGATATGGCTACACCTTC.

This clone has more than one count but fewer than ten. The chain is built from TRBV10-3 and TRBJ2-1; D remains unclear. V was clipped by 6 bases and J by 0 bases, with 18 bases between them. Germline-derived CDR1 and CDR2 are ENHRY and SYGVKD. There are 17 residues in the CDR3. This chain's CDR3 is CAIRARLDQSSYNEQFF. The CDR3 nucleotides are TGTGCCATCAGGGCTCGACTGGATCAGAGCTCCTACAATGAGCAGTTCTTC.

This clone was found a few times. The rearrangement joins TRBV28 to TRBJ1-5; D perhaps matches TRBD1 (5 bases). Deletions cut 4 bases from V and 3 bases from J, with 13 bases between. The CDR3 has 15 amino acids. Germline lookup yields CDR1 MDHEN and CDR2 SYDVKM. The CDR3 protein is CASSYPGGANQPQHF. DNA of the CDR3: TGTGCCAGCAGTTACCCCGGAGGGGCCAATCAGCCCCAGCATTTT.

This rearrangement joins TRBV27 to TRBJ2-4; a possible D gene is TRBD1 (6 bases). Trimming cost V 5 bases and J 8 bases, with 22 bases left between them. The CDR3 covers 16 residues. Germline CDR1 MNHEY, CDR2 SMNVEV (reference sequence). This CDR3 reads CASSHPGHPRPHIQYF. CDR3 coding DNA: TGTGCCAGCAGTCATCCGGGACACCCCCGTCCCCACATTCAGTACTTC.

The chain has TRBV2 and TRBJ1-5, with D maybe TRBD1 (5 bases). The CDR3 runs to 15 residues. V was pared by 3 bases and J by 1 base, with 10 bases between. From germline, CDR1 is SNHLY and CDR2 FYNNEI. This CDR3 is CASSDLRGSNQPQHF. CDR3 coding DNA: TGTGCCAGCAGTGACTTAAGGGGAAGCAATCAGCCCCAGCATTTT.

The table lists this clone with a few counts. The rearrangement links TRBV5-1 to TRBJ2-1; D might be TRBD2 (6 bases). Trimming removed 2 bases at V and 11 bases at J, with 17 bases between. The CDR3 has 14 amino acids. Germline-derived CDR1 and CDR2 are SGHRS and YFSETQ. The CDR3, as DNA: TGCGCCAGCAGCTTCCTATTACGGGACTCGCAGCAGTTCTTC. This translates into CASSFLLRDSQQFF.

This clone showed up just a few times. The chain recombines TRBV27 with TRBJ2-7; 15 bases line up with TRBD2. This CDR3 has 16 amino acids. V shed 3 bases, J shed 4 bases, and the junction held 4 bases outside the gene matches. The germline CDR1 and CDR2 sequences are MNHEY and SMNVEV (reference sequence). CDR3 region: CASSLRGLAGGYEQYF. CDR3 bases: TGTGCCAGCAGTTTGCGGGGACTAGCGGGGGGATACGAGCAGTACTTC.

This clone showed up just a few times. The chain employs TRBV5-4 and TRBJ2-2, with a tentative D call TRBD1 (8 bases). Trimming took off 5 bases at V and 7 bases at J, with 15 bases between the two ends. The length of the CDR3 is 14 residues. Germline V gene data show CDR1 as SGHNT and CDR2 as YYREEE (reference sequence). The CDR3: CASRRTGRDGELFF. The CDR3 bases are TGTGCCAGCAGGCGGACAGGGAGGGACGGGGAGCTGTTTTTT. The whole variable domain, remainder taken from reference TRBV5-4 and TRBJ2-2, is ETGVTQSPTHLIKTRGQQVTLRCSSQSGHNTVSWYQQALGQGPQFIFQYYREEENGRGNFPPRFSGLQFPNYSSELNVNALELDDSALYLCASRRTGRDGELFFGEGSRLTVL.

V usage is TRBV27 and J usage is TRBJ2-7, with D perhaps matching TRBD2 (6 bases). This CDR3 spans 13 amino acids. Looked up from germline, CDR1 is MNHEY and CDR2 is SMNVEV (reference sequence). V was cut by 4 bases and J by 2 bases, with 9 bases left in between. CDR3: CASSYRLAYEQYF. Here the CDR3 DNA reads TGTGCCAGCAGTTATCGACTAGCCTACGAGCAGTACTTC.

As concerns this clone: Other DNA sequences from this sample encode an identical CDR3 as well. The chain has TRBV5-1 and TRBJ2-6; D perhaps matches TRBD1 (6 bases). The germline V and J ends were trimmed by 2 bases and 3 bases, with 9 bases remaining between them. Germline loops: CDR1 SGHRS, CDR2 YFSETQ. The CDR3 consists of 15 residues. The CDR3 DNA sequence: TGCGCCAGCAGCTTACAGGGTAGTGGGGCCAACGTCCTGACTTTC. It specifies CASSLQGSGANVLTF.

V usage is TRBV21-1 and J usage is TRBJ2-7; the DNA was not used to check the table's D call, TRBD2. TRBV21-1 is a listed pseudogene. The CDR3 sequence is 13 residues long. The CDR3 here is CASCTGTSYEQYF. The CDR3 region has the DNA TGTGCCAGCTGCACCGGGACTAGCTACGAGCAGTACTTC.

This clone was detected only a few times. This chain links TRBV29-1 with TRBJ1-4; no clear D. Germline V CDR1 and CDR2: SQVTM, ANQGSEA. Trimming pared 5 bases from V and 7 bases from J, leaving 20 bases between. CDR3 size: 15 residues. CDR3 DNA sequence: TGCAGCGTTTTTTCCGGGTCTCCTATAGGTGAAAAACTGTTTTTT. Translation gives CSVFSGSPIGEKLFF.

This clone was detected a few times. The chain couples TRBV2 to TRBJ2-5, with a possible D match to TRBD1 (6 bases). The germline gives CDR1 SNHLY, CDR2 FYNNEI. The CDR3 consists of 14 residues. V was clipped by 5 bases and J by 5 bases, with 15 bases between them. CDR3 protein: CASSSQGFRETQYF. The CDR3 DNA reads TGTGCCAGCAGTTCCCAGGGGTTTAGGGAGACCCAGTACTTC.

The chain employs TRBV18 and TRBJ2-1; 11 bases fit TRBD2. This CDR3 is built from 17 residues. The V segment lost 0 bases and the J segment 7 bases; nucleotides outside the gene matches: 8. CDR1 and CDR2 from the germline V gene are KGHSH and LQKENI. CDR3 in DNA: TGTGCCAGCTCACCACCTACTAGCGGGAGTGTGCGTAATGAGCAGTTCTTC. Translating it yields CASSPPTSGSVRNEQFF.

The chain couples TRBV27 to TRBJ2-3; 12 positions match TRBD2. The CDR3 covers 18 residues. The V segment lost 1 base and the J segment 2 bases; nucleotides outside the gene matches: 7. The V gene's germline CDR1 is MNHEY and CDR2 SMNVEV (reference sequence). The CDR3, as DNA: TGTGCCAGCAGTTTATGGCCTAGCGGGAGGGTGATCACAGATACGCAGTATTTT. It codes for CASSLWPSGRVITDTQYF.

This sequence joins TRBV14 and TRBJ2-7; the match to TRBD2 covers 7 bases. The CDR3 runs to 13 residues. Germline trimming cut 4 bases from V and 3 bases from J; bases unmatched to any gene: 3. In germline, CDR1 is SGHDN, CDR2 FVKESK. CDR3 nucleotide sequence: TGTGCCAGCAGCCCGGGACTATACTACGAGCAGTACTTC. Amino acids: CASSPGLYYEQYF.

The chain has TRBV6-8 and TRBJ2-1; D is uncertain. V shed 5 bases and J shed 6 bases, with 17 bases lying between them. The CDR3 has 15 residues. The germline gives CDR1 MNHGY, CDR2 SAAAGT. The DNA of the CDR3 is TGTGCCAGCAGTCCGCGCCGGGTTGCGGTCAATGAGCAGTTCTTC. Amino acids: CASSPRRVAVNEQFF.

This chain connects TRBV5-4 to TRBJ2-7, with D possibly matching TRBD1 (5 bases). V was pared by 4 bases and J by 3 bases, with 14 bases between. The CDR3 is 14 residues long. From germline, CDR1 is SGHNT and CDR2 YYREEE (reference sequence). CDR3: CASSPTPQGYEQYF. DNA of the CDR3: TGTGCCAGCAGCCCCACTCCTCAGGGCTACGAGCAGTACTTC.

The chain has TRBV11-2 and TRBJ2-2, with D possibly matching TRBD2 (6 bases). Germline assignment: CDR1 SGHAT and CDR2 FQNNGV. Trimming removed 5 bases from V and 13 bases from J, with 23 bases in between. The CDR3 is 15 residues long. DNA of the CDR3: TGTGCCAGCAGCGTACCTCGGGGGTGGGTCGGAGGGCTGTTTTTT. It translates to CASSVPRGWVGGLFF.

This clone was seen only a few times. The chain links TRBV2 to TRBJ2-7; 8 bases are a match to TRBD1. Germline CDR1 is SNHLY and CDR2 is FYNNEI. The CDR3 sequence is 15 residues long. J was trimmed by 8 bases and V by 0 bases; bases with no gene match: 9. CDR3 region: CASSEALHRTGKQYF. CDR3 sequence (DNA): TGTGCCAGCAGTGAAGCGCTTCACAGGACAGGGAAGCAGTACTTC.